The source of this T cell receptor (beta chain) is a study of T cell repertoires in cytomegalovirus infection. Study-wide background: Both CMV infection and a matching HLA type were indicated by public TCR beta signatures.

This clonotype has more than one count but fewer than ten. Its antigen is as yet unknown. Per the germline V gene, CDR1 is LGHDT and CDR2 is YNNKEL (reference sequence). Trimming stripped 4 bases from V and 5 bases from J, with 9 bases between. This CDR3 comprises 13 residues. MiXCR, run by TCRdb on the reads, gives a single entry per CDR3 protein. The table includes around 450,000 distinct CDR3 sequences, around 32% detected once. General study points: HLA-C-restricted, CMV-specific TCR beta clonotypes were dominant ex vivo. Accumulated public TCR beta family frequency recognized individuals carrying CMV together with the relevant HLA.

The specimen sequenced was PBMCs. V is TRBV3-1 and J is TRBJ1-5; possible D gene TRBD1, 5 bases. The receptor was isolated from a human donor in good health (CMV status not recorded). Some clones in this sample may be carry-over from other donors' samples. The CDR3 bases are TGTGCCAGCAGCCTGACAGTACATCAGCCCCAGCATTTT. This sequence encodes CASSLTVHQPQHF.